This entry lists 15 T cell receptor beta chains sequenced from one sample in a study of cytomegalovirus exposure and HLA in healthy donors. PCR involved 60 Vbeta and 13 Jbeta primers. The assay was immunoSEQ multiplex PCR, and TCRdb's table has in-frame clones only and misses some. The sample includes approximately 100,000 clones, 65% to 80% of them seen just once. The sequenced sample consisted of PBMCs. The source is a man aged 55 to 70 in good health and CMV-seronegative.

V is TRBV7-2 and J is TRBJ2-3; 9 bases line up with TRBD2. The CDR3 consists of 15 residues. Trimming removed 2 bases from V and 4 bases from J; junction bases left unmatched: 4. Germline CDR1 is SGHTA and CDR2 is FQGNSA. The CDR3 DNA reads TGTGCCAGCAGCTTAATGGGACTAGCCCCAGATACGCAGTATTTT. This sequence encodes CASSLMGLAPDTQYF.

The chain couples TRBV11-2 to TRBJ2-7; 7 bases fit TRBD1. This CDR3 region has 14 residues. Germline CDR1 and CDR2: SGHAT and FQNNGV. The V gene end was trimmed by 5 bases and the J gene end by 0 bases; junction bases not matched to a gene: 4. CDR3 nucleotide sequence: TGTGCCAGCAGCCTCCGGGACAGCTCCTACGAGCAGTACGTC. It yields the protein CASSLRDSSYEQYV.

The chain links TRBV6-1 to TRBJ1-5; TRBD1 might be the D (5 bases). The germline gives CDR1 MNHNS, CDR2 SASEGT. V was shortened by 2 bases and J by 0 bases, with 8 bases between the two germline ends. The CDR3 extends over 15 amino acids. The CDR3 loop is CASSEQGNSNQPQHF. The CDR3 nucleotides read TGTGCCAGCAGTGAACAGGGAAATAGCAATCAGCCCCAGCATTTT.

This clone has only a few counts. The chain carries TRBV6-5 and TRBJ1-5; D is undetermined. Germline assignment: CDR1 MNHEY and CDR2 SVGAGI. The CDR3 covers 14 residues. Trimming cost V 5 bases and J 8 bases, with 16 bases left between them. The CDR3 DNA reads as TGTGCCAGCAGTAGCCTCGTGTCCGGGAAGCCCCAGCATTTT. This translates into CASSSLVSGKPQHF.

The chain couples TRBV5-1 to TRBJ2-3; 8 bases line up with TRBD2. The CDR3 runs to 15 residues. CDR1 SGHRS and CDR2 YFSETQ come from the germline V gene. The ends lost 1 base at V and 2 bases at J; junction bases unmatched: 3. This CDR3 is CASSLKRGITDTQYF. CDR3 DNA sequence: TGCGCCAGCAGCTTGAAGCGGGGGATCACAGATACGCAGTATTTT.

The chain has TRBV7-2 and TRBJ2-1, with 9 bases lining up with TRBD1. The CDR3 runs to 16 residues. Germline CDR1 is SGHTA and CDR2 is FQGNSA. Germline trimming cut 5 bases from V and 4 bases from J; bases unmatched to any gene: 9. The CDR3 loop is CASSPRQGELYNEQFF. The CDR3 DNA is TGTGCCAGCAGCCCTCGACAGGGGGAACTATACAATGAGCAGTTCTTC.

The CDR3 DNA follows: TGTGCCAGCAGTCGTGGAGGACAGGGCAGTCGTGGCTACACCTTC. Translated, it gives CASSRGGQGSRGYTF. This chain uses TRBV5-6 with TRBJ1-2; 8 bases agree with TRBD1. Looked up from germline, CDR1 is SGHDT and CDR2 is YYEEEE. Trimming removed 5 bases from V and 7 bases from J; junction bases left unmatched: 13. CDR3 length equals 15 residues. The full variable domain, rest sourced from reference TRBV5-6 and TRBJ1-2, is DAGVTQSPTHLIKTRGQQVTLRCSPKSGHDTVSWYQQALGQGPQFIFQYYEEEERQRGNFPDRFSGHQFPNYSSELNVNALLLGDSALYLCASSRGGQGSRGYTFGSGTRLTVV.

This chain links TRBV2 with TRBJ1-6; 10 nucleotides line up with TRBD1. V shed 5 bases and J 9 bases; nucleotides not matched to a gene: 7. This CDR3 contains 15 residues. The germline CDR1 and CDR2 sequences are SNHLY and FYNNEI. CDR3 DNA: TGTGCCAGCAGTAAAGAGGGACAGGGGAGTTCACCCCTCCACTTT. Amino acid sequence: CASSKEGQGSSPLHF.

The V gene is TRBV7-2, the J gene TRBJ1-3; D might be TRBD1 (5 bases). V was trimmed by 5 bases and J by 2 bases, leaving 7 bases between them. The germline CDR1 and CDR2 sequences are SGHTA and FQGNSA. This CDR3 is built from 13 residues. The chain's CDR3 is CASSPGPGNTIYF. As DNA, the CDR3 is TGTGCCAGCAGCCCAGGGCCTGGAAACACCATATATTTT.

V is TRBV7-2 and J is TRBJ2-7; a possible D gene is TRBD1 (5 bases). CDR3 size: 14 residues. Trimming stripped 3 bases from V and 7 bases from J, with 16 bases between. Germline V CDR1 and CDR2: SGHTA, FQGNSA. This CDR3 reads CASSFFQGLGEQYF. CDR3 in DNA: TGTGCCAGCAGCTTTTTTCAGGGATTAGGGGAGCAGTACTTC.

CDR3 region: CASSSSKRTSQETQYF. DNA of the CDR3: TGCGCCAGCAGCTCCTCAAAAAGGACTAGCCAAGAGACCCAGTACTTC. This chain joins TRBV5-1 and TRBJ2-5; 7 positions agree with TRBD2. V was pared by 3 bases and J by 1 base, with 9 bases of the junction left unmatched. The germline V gene encodes CDR1 SGHRS and CDR2 YFSETQ. This CDR3 has 16 amino acids.

With regard to this clone: Distinct nucleotide sequences in the sample also encode this CDR3. J is TRBJ1-1 and V is TRBV11-3, with D maybe TRBD1 (5 bases). The CDR3 has 13 amino acids. The germline V and J ends were trimmed by 2 bases and 2 bases, with 6 bases remaining between them. Looked up from germline, CDR1 is SGHNT and CDR2 is YENEEA. The CDR3 is CASSLQGNTEAFF. CDR3 in DNA: TGTGCCAGCAGCTTACAGGGTAACACTGAAGCTTTCTTT. Complete variable domain (other parts from reference TRBV11-3 and TRBJ1-1): EAGVVQSPRYKIIEKKQPVAFWCNPISGHNTLYWYLQNLGQGPELLIRYENEEAVDDSQLPKDRFSAERLKGVDSTLKIQPAELGDSAVYLCASSLQGNTEAFFGQGTRLTVV.

For the CDR3, the DNA is TGTGCCAGCAGCGCTCACAGGGCCTCCTACAATGAGCAGTTCTTC. It translates to CASSAHRASYNEQFF. The V and J genes are TRBV7-3 and TRBJ2-1; perhaps TRBD1 as D (6 bases). CDR1 and CDR2 (germline): SGHTA, FQGTGA. This CDR3 is 15 amino acids long. V was trimmed by 5 bases and J by 0 bases, leaving 11 bases between them.

At least ten counts were recorded for this clone. This sequence joins TRBV5-4 and TRBJ2-1; maybe TRBD2 (6 bases). V was shortened by 7 bases and J by 3 bases, with 8 bases between the two germline ends. Germline CDR1 SGHNT, CDR2 YYREEE (reference sequence). This CDR3 is 12 amino acids long. Written as DNA, the CDR3 is TGTGCCAGCGGGGACTTCTACAATGAGCAGTTCTTC. Translating gives CASGDFYNEQFF.

The chain links TRBV29-1 to TRBJ1-5; perhaps TRBD1 as D (5 bases). The CDR3 runs 12 residues. The V and J ends lost 3 bases and 8 bases respectively, with 11 bases between them. Germline V gene lookup returns CDR1 SQVTM and CDR2 ANQGSEA. The CDR3 spells CSVDSPGEPQHF. The DNA of the CDR3 is TGCAGCGTTGACAGCCCGGGGGAGCCCCAGCATTTT. The full variable domain, rest sourced from reference TRBV29-1 and TRBJ1-5, is SAVISQKPSRDICQRGTSLTIQCQVDSQVTMMFWYRQQPGQSLTLIATANQGSEATYESGFVIDKFPISRPNLTFSTLTVSNMSPEDSSIYLCSVDSPGEPQHFGDGTRLSIL.